The 25 T cell receptor beta chains listed next were all sequenced from one sample in a study of technical replicates of blood from a few donors. Profiled with immunoSEQ multiplex PCR; TCRdb holds only in-frame clones, not every one. The sample lists approximately 73,000 clones, approximately 93% occurring once. Sequenced sample: T cells isolated from PBMCs. These receptor sequences come from a human donor in good health.

The rearrangement joins TRBV27 to TRBJ2-5; TRBD1 aligns across 10 bases. From germline, CDR1 is MNHEY and CDR2 SMNVEV (reference sequence). After removal of 3 bases from V and 5 bases from J, the junction contained 15 bases not matched to a gene. The CDR3 runs to 18 residues. The CDR3 region is CASSFLGSGTGEWETQYF. Written as DNA, the CDR3 is TGTGCCAGCAGTTTCTTGGGGTCCGGGACAGGGGAGTGGGAGACCCAGTACTTC.

This sequence joins TRBV6-5 and TRBJ1-2, with 7 nucleotides matching TRBD1. V was clipped by 7 bases and J by 2 bases; unmatched bases: 7. The CDR3 contains 14 residues. Germline V gene data show CDR1 as MNHEY and CDR2 as SVGAGI. CDR3 residues: CASTSTGTNYGYTF. As DNA, the CDR3 is TGTGCCAGCACCTCGACAGGGACCAACTATGGCTACACCTTC.

The rearrangement links TRBV29-1 to TRBJ2-2, with a possible D match to TRBD1 (5 bases). This CDR3 has 11 residues. The V gene lost 2 bases and the J gene lost 7 bases, with 5 bases spanning the gap. Germline assignment: CDR1 SQVTM and CDR2 ANQGSEA. CDR3: CSVERGGELFF. The CDR3 DNA reads TGCAGCGTTGAAAGGGGCGGGGAGCTGTTTTTT.

The chain links TRBV7-9 to TRBJ2-1; D unresolved. Per the germline V gene, CDR1 is SEHNR and CDR2 is FQNEAQ (reference sequence). The ends were cut back, 2 bases at V and 0 bases at J, with 11 bases in the middle. CDR3 length: 16 amino acids. CDR3 sequence: CASSLNAVSSYNEQFF. The CDR3 coding sequence is TGTGCCAGCAGCTTAAATGCGGTTAGCTCCTACAATGAGCAGTTCTTC.

The CDR3 bases are TGCGCCAGCAGCCACTCCTCCACAGGACCCTATTCCTACGAGCAGTACTTC. It specifies CASSHSSTGPYSYEQYF. V and J are TRBV4-3 and TRBJ2-7, with D perhaps TRBD1 (5 bases). The CDR3 runs 17 residues. Looked up from germline, CDR1 is LGHNA and CDR2 is YSLEER. Trimming took 3 bases from V and 1 from J, leaving 19 bases between them.

This clone was recorded only once. This chain joins TRBV28 and TRBJ1-5; TRBD1 agrees at 9 bases. Losses at the gene ends were 3 bases for V and 3 bases for J; bases not matched to a gene: 6. CDR1 is MDHEN, CDR2 SYDVKM, per germline. This CDR3 spans 16 amino acids. Here the CDR3 DNA reads TGTGCCAGCAGTTTTAAGGACAGGGGACCCAATCAGCCCCAGCATTTT. This gives the protein CASSFKDRGPNQPQHF.

The genes are TRBV5-1 and TRBJ2-2, with D tentatively TRBD1 (6 bases). V was cut by 4 bases and J by 3 bases, with 13 bases left in between. This CDR3 is 15 amino acids long. Germline CDR1 and CDR2: SGHRS and YFSETQ. The chain's CDR3 is CASSPETGYTGELFF. Written as DNA, the CDR3 is TGCGCCAGCAGCCCTGAAACAGGGTACACCGGGGAGCTGTTTTTT.

This sequence joins TRBV28 and TRBJ2-2, with 7 bases fitting TRBD1. CDR1 is MDHEN and CDR2 is SYDVKM in the germline V gene. Trimming removed 9 bases from V and 1 base from J; junction bases left unmatched: 8. This CDR3 region has 15 residues. CDR3 protein: CASSSGQENTGELFF. The CDR3 region has the DNA TGTGCCAGTTCAAGTGGACAGGAGAACACCGGGGAGCTGTTTTTT.

This chain joins TRBV6-5 and TRBJ1-5, with D tentatively TRBD1 (5 bases). V was cut by 5 bases and J by 5 bases, with 16 bases left in between. The CDR3 loop spans 15 amino acids. Germline lookup yields CDR1 MNHEY and CDR2 SVGAGI. The CDR3 DNA sequence: TGTGCCAGCAGTAGGGGAGCAGGGACTGATCAGCCCCAGCATTTT. Its protein is CASSRGAGTDQPQHF.

The V call is TRBV6-1, the J call TRBJ1-1; D is undetermined. CDR3 size: 13 residues. V was shortened by 6 bases and J by 0 bases, with 8 bases between the two germline ends. Germline V lookup: CDR1 MNHNS, CDR2 SASEGT. The CDR3 DNA sequence: TGTGCCAGCAGGACTCCGCTGAACACTGAAGCTTTCTTT. Its protein is CASRTPLNTEAFF.

This sequence joins TRBV4-1 and TRBJ1-3, with D unresolved. The CDR3 is made up of 16 amino acids. CDR1 and CDR2 (germline): MGHRA, YSYEKL. V dropped 0 bases and J dropped 0 bases, with 9 bases sitting between them. For the CDR3, the DNA is TGCGCCAGCAGCCAAGAATCCACACGCTCTGGAAACACCATATATTTT. This sequence encodes CASSQESTRSGNTIYF.

The V and J genes are TRBV27 and TRBJ2-6; 8 bases agree with TRBD1. The CDR3 has 18 amino acids. From germline, CDR1 is MNHEY and CDR2 SMNVEV (reference sequence). V shed 5 bases, J shed 0 bases, and the junction held 9 bases outside the gene matches. The CDR3 DNA follows: TGTGCCAGCAGTACCCTAGGACAGGGAGACTCTGGGGCCAACGTCCTGACTTTC. This encodes CASSTLGQGDSGANVLTF.

The chain recombines TRBV28 with TRBJ2-1; 8 bases align to TRBD2. This CDR3 comprises 14 residues. The V and J ends lost 3 bases and 13 bases, in that order; junction bases with no gene match: 11. Germline CDR1 MDHEN, CDR2 SYDVKM. CDR3 region: CASSLGTSPPPQFF. The CDR3 nucleotides read TGTGCCAGCAGTTTGGGGACTAGTCCCCCTCCACAGTTCTTC.

This rearrangement joins TRBV6-5 to TRBJ2-5; TRBD2 aligns across 10 bases. Germline V gene data show CDR1 as MNHEY and CDR2 as SVGAGI. The CDR3 consists of 16 residues. The V segment lost 1 base and the J segment 9 bases; nucleotides outside the gene matches: 11. CDR3 amino acids: CASSYLGLSGRVSQYF. The CDR3 nucleotides read TGTGCCAGCAGTTACTTGGGACTAAGCGGGAGGGTTTCCCAGTACTTC.

The chain links TRBV9 to TRBJ2-2; D remains unclear. The CDR3 is 14 residues long. CDR1 and CDR2 (germline): SGDLS, YYNGEE. The ends were cut back, 0 bases at V and 4 bases at J, with 7 bases in the middle. CDR3 sequence (DNA): TGTGCCAGCAGCGTAGAAGCCCTCACCGGGGAGCTGTTTTTT. This gives the protein CASSVEALTGELFF.

With respect to this clone: The junction and the germline gene differ at one end; a read error may be behind it. The chain employs TRBV6-1 and TRBJ1-2; TRBD1 matches 9 bases. The CDR3 runs to 14 residues. CDR1 is MNHNS, CDR2 SASEGT, per germline. The CDR3 is CASNERDREGGYTF. DNA of the CDR3: TGTGCCAGCAATGAAAGGGACAGGGAGGGTGGCTACACCTTC.

This chain connects TRBV7-8 to TRBJ2-7; TRBD2 aligns across 12 bases. CDR1 SGHVS and CDR2 FQNEAQ come from the germline V gene. The CDR3 sequence is 18 residues long. Trimming at V came to 4 bases and at J to 6 bases, leaving 16 bases not matched to a gene. CDR3 sequence reads: CASSSLPSGRALILEQYF. CDR3 bases: TGTGCCAGCAGCTCACTACCTAGCGGGAGGGCTCTAATCCTCGAGCAGTACTTC.

This clone was seen just once. The J gene is TRBJ2-1, the V gene TRBV28; D may be TRBD2 (6 bases). The CDR3 consists of 15 residues. The germline gives CDR1 MDHEN, CDR2 SYDVKM. V gave up 6 bases and J gave up 1 base, with 13 bases separating them. The CDR3 spells CASSSPRGSYNEQFF. For the CDR3, the DNA is TGTGCCAGCAGCTCCCCACGGGGGTCCTACAATGAGCAGTTCTTC.

The V call is TRBV20-1, the J call TRBJ1-2; D is undetermined. The germline V gene encodes CDR1 DFQATT and CDR2 SNEGSKA (reference sequence). Trimming stripped 6 bases from V and 8 bases from J, with 10 bases between. This CDR3 is 10 amino acids long. As DNA, the CDR3 is TGCAGTGCCCCCGGGTCAGGCTACACCTTC. This codes for CSAPGSGYTF.

This chain links TRBV19 with TRBJ1-2, with 8 bases aligning to TRBD1. V lost 4 bases and J lost 7; bases outside the gene matches: 11. This CDR3 is built from 15 residues. Germline V gene data show CDR1 as LNHDA and CDR2 as SQIVND (reference sequence). The CDR3 bases are TGTGCCAGTAGTACCCTACAGGGGGGTGTCTCTGGCTACACCTTC. Encoded protein: CASSTLQGGVSGYTF.

This chain links TRBV30 with TRBJ2-3, with TRBD1 matching over 7 bases. V was clipped by 7 bases and J by 5 bases; unmatched bases: 3. Looked up from germline, CDR1 is GTSNPN and CDR2 is SVGIG (reference sequence). The CDR3 spans 11 residues. CDR3 bases: TGTGCCTTAGACAGGGAAGATACGCAGTATTTT. Residues: CALDREDTQYF.

This clone has a single count. V is TRBV4-1 and J is TRBJ1-1; the D is unclear. The CDR3 runs 15 residues. The V end was cut by 1 base, the J end by 0 bases, with 9 bases between. Germline V CDR1 and CDR2: MGHRA, YSYEKL. DNA of the CDR3: TGCGCCAGCAGCCAAGTCGGGGTTATGAACACTGAAGCTTTCTTT. This sequence encodes CASSQVGVMNTEAFF.

The chain uses TRBV10-1 and TRBJ2-1; weak D call: TRBD2 (5 bases). V lost 4 bases, J lost 4 bases, and 5 bases lay in between. The CDR3 is 12 amino acids. Germline V gene sequence: CDR1 WNHNN, CDR2 SYGVQD (reference sequence). As DNA, the CDR3 is TGCGCCAGCAGTGGAGGGTACAATGAGCAGTTCTTC. It is translated as CASSGGYNEQFF.

This rearrangement joins TRBV19 to TRBJ2-7, with D perhaps TRBD1 (5 bases). Trimming took 4 bases from V and 0 from J, leaving 7 bases between them. There are 13 residues in the CDR3. CDR1 is LNHDA, CDR2 SQIVND, per germline (reference sequence). CDR3 in DNA: TGTGCCAGTAGTAGGACAATCTCCTACGAGCAGTACTTC. As protein: CASSRTISYEQYF.

The CDR3, as DNA: TGCGCCAGCAGCTTGGAAGGGGGCGAAATAAAAAGAGATACGCAGTATTTT. This encodes CASSLEGGEIKRDTQYF. V gene TRBV5-1 combines with J gene TRBJ2-3; TRBD1 aligns across 7 bases. The V segment lost 0 bases and the J segment 5 bases; nucleotides outside the gene matches: 12. The CDR3 loop spans 17 amino acids. Germline V gene lookup returns CDR1 SGHRS and CDR2 YFSETQ. The variable domain in full, completed from reference TRBV5-1 and TRBJ2-3, reads KAGVTQTPRYLIKTRGQQVTLSCSPISGHRSVSWYQQTPGQGLQFLFEYFSETQRNKGNFPGRFSGRQFSNSRSEMNVSTLELGDSALYLCASSLEGGEIKRDTQYFGPGTRLTVL.